This T cell receptor beta chain appears in the sequencing data of a study of naive CD8 T cells in extremely preterm neonates. Deliveries were elective term cesareans at roughly 35-41 weeks, with no labor or membrane rupture. This clone was seen a few times. V was pared by 3 bases and J by 7 bases, with 7 bases between. The CDR3 spans 12 residues. Germline assignment: CDR1 LGHNT and CDR2 FRNRAP. Profiling relied on immunoSEQ multiplex PCR, and the TCRdb table lists in-frame clones only, not all of them. The table records more than 7,000 clones, about 93% of them present only once. Sequenced sample: naive CD8+ T cells from cord blood. The receptor was derived from a newborn in good health. The J gene is TRBJ1-5, the V gene TRBV12-5, with D maybe TRBD1 (5 bases). CDR3 protein: CASGLGAQPQHF. The DNA for the CDR3 is TGTGCTAGTGGTTTAGGGGCCCAGCCCCAGCATTTT. The whole variable domain, remainder taken from reference TRBV12-5 and TRBJ1-5, is DARVTQTPRHKVTEMGQEVTMRCQPILGHNTVFWYRQTMMQGLELLAYFRNRAPLDDSGMPKDRFSAEMPDATLATLKIQPSEPRDSAVYFCASGLGAQPQHFGDGTRLSIL.